The T cell receptor beta chain described here comes from a study of T cell clones after liver transplantation. In the study overall: In this trial, immunosuppression withdrawal was attempted within 2 years of liver transplant. TCRbeta sequencing after a pre-transplant mixed lymphocyte reaction identified graft-donor-reactive clones, later tracked in post-transplant blood.

The data were produced by immunoSEQ multiplex PCR, yet TCRdb's version contains in-frame clones alone and is incomplete. The data show some 60,000 clones, with over 70% seen just once and approximately 15% held by the top ten. V shed 2 bases and J shed 5 bases, with 9 bases lying between them. The germline gives CDR1 MGHDK, CDR2 SYGVNS. This CDR3 has 13 amino acids. The J gene is TRBJ2-5, the V gene TRBV25-1; no clear D gene. Sequencing was performed on CD4+ T cells from blood, taken before liver transplant. This sequence was found in a human donor who received a liver transplant. This CDR3 is CASSEVPGETQYF. In DNA form, the CDR3 reads TGTGCCAGCAGTGAAGTCCCCGGGGAGACCCAGTACTTC.